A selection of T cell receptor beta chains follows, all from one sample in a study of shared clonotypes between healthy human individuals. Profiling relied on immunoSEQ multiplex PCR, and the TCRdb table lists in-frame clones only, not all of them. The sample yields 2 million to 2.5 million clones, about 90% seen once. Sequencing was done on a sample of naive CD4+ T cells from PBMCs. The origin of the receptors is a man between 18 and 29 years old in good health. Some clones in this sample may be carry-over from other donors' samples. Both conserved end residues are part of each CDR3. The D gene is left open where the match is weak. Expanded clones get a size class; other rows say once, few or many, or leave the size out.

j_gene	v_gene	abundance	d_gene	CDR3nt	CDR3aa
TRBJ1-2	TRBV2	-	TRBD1	TGTGCCAGCAGTGGACCGGGGACAGGGAAGTCGGCTAACTATGGCTACACCTTC	CASSGPGTGKSANYGYTF
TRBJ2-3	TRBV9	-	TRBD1	TGTGCCAGCAGCGTAGAGGACAGGGGGCGTTGGTCTGGCACAGATACGCAGTATTTT	CASSVEDRGRWSGTDTQYF
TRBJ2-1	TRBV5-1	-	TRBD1	TGCGCCAGCAGCAGACCGACAGGGGGAAGTAATGAGCAGTTCTTC	CASSRPTGGSNEQFF
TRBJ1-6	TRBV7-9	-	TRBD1	TGTGCCAGCAGCTTTGGGACAGGGGATAATTCACCCCTCCACTTT	CASSFGTGDNSPLHF
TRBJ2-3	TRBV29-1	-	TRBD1	TGCAGCGTTGAATGGGACAGGGGCGTAACGCAGTATTTT	CSVEWDRGVTQYF
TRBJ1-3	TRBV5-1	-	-	TGCGCCAGCAGCTTGGTGGGAGAAGGCTCTGGAAACACCATATATTTT	CASSLVGEGSGNTIYF
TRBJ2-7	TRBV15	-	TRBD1	TGTGCCACCAGCAGAGATCCAGGACAGGGGTTCGAGCAGTACTTC	CATSRDPGQGFEQYF
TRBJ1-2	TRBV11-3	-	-	TGTGCCAGCATAACGGAAGACAGCGAAGCTAACTATGGCTACACCTTC	CASITEDSEANYGYTF
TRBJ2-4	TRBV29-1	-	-	TGCAGCGTTGAAGGGAGAGCCAAAAACATTCAGTACTTC	CSVEGRAKNIQYF
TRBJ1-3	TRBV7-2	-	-	TGTGCCAGCAGCTTAGCGCACGGCTCGGGGGGAAACACCATATATTTT	CASSLAHGSGGNTIYF
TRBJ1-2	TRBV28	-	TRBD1	TGTGCCAGCAACGAGGGACAGAAATATGGCTACACCTTC	CASNEGQKYGYTF
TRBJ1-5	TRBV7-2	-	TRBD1	TGTGCCAGCAGCGGGACAGGGATTTCAAGCAATCAGCCCCAGCATTTT	CASSGTGISSNQPQHF
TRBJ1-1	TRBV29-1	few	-	TGCAGCGTTGGAAGGGGGTTGAACACTGAAGCTTTCTTT	CSVGRGLNTEAFF
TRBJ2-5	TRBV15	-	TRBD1	TGTGCCACCAGCAGTGACAGGGGCTGGGAGACCCAGTACTTC	CATSSDRGWETQYF
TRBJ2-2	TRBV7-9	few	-	TGTGCCAGCAGCTTAAGGAGCCACCCTTCGGAGCTGTTTTTT	CASSLRSHPSELFF
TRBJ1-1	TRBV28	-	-	TGTGCCAGCAGTTTAAGGCCGGGGGCCAGCAGTGAAGCTTTCTTT	CASSLRPGASSEAFF
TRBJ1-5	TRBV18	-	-	TGTGCCAGCTCACCCACCGGAGGCAATCAGCCCCAGCATTTT	CASSPTGGNQPQHF
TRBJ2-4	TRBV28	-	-	TGTGCCAGCAGTTTATTCGGGAAGGGAAACATTCAGTACTTC	CASSLFGKGNIQYF
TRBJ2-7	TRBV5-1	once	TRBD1	TGCGCCAGCAGCTGGACAGGGGCCCGGATCGAGCAGTACTTC	CASSWTGARIEQYF
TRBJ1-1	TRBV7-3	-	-	TGTGCCAGCAGCAGTCAGGGGCTGGGGACTGAAGCTTTCTTT	CASSSQGLGTEAFF
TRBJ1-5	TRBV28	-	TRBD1	TGTGCCAGCAGTTTGGGCAGGGGGGTCCAGCCCCAGCATTTT	CASSLGRGVQPQHF
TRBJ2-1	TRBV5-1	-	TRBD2	TGCGCCAGCAGCTTTACATTCGTCACCGGGACTAGCGGGGGGAATGAGCAGTTCTTC	CASSFTFVTGTSGGNEQFF
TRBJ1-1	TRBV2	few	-	TGTGCCAGCAGTGTAGCAGGGAACACTGAAGCTTTCTTT	CASSVAGNTEAFF
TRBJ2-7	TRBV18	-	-	TGTGCCAGCTCACAGCGCCTAGCGCTCCCCTACGAGCAGTACTTC	CASSQRLALPYEQYF
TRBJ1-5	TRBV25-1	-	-	TGTGCCAGCAGTGAATACCGTAGCAATCAGCCCCAGCATTTT	CASSEYRSNQPQHF
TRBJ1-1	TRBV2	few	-	TGTGCCAGCAGTGTTTTGGAATTTGGGGGTGAAGCTTTCTTT	CASSVLEFGGEAFF
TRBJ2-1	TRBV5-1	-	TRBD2	TGCGCCAGCAGCCTTGGCGGGGGGGCGTACAATGAGCAGTTCTTC	CASSLGGGAYNEQFF
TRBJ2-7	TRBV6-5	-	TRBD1	TGTGCCAGCAGTTACTCCGGGACAGGACGCTACGAGCAGTACTTC	CASSYSGTGRYEQYF
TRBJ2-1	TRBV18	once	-	TGTGCCAGCTCACCTCAGACAGGATATGAGCAGTTCTTC	CASSPQTGYEQFF
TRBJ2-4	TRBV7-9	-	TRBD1	TGTGCCAGCAGTGTACAGGGGGCTGACATTCAGTACTTC	CASSVQGADIQYF
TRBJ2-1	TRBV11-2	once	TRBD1	TGTGCCAGCAGCAGCTTGGGGACAGGGAAGGGCAATGAGCAGTTCTTC	CASSSLGTGKGNEQFF
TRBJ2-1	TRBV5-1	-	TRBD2	TGCGCCAGCAGCTTGGTGGGACTAGATTCAGATGAGCAGTTCTTC	CASSLVGLDSDEQFF
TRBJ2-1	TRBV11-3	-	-	TGTGCCAGCAGCTTAAACCCCCTTTCAGATGAGCAGTTCTTC	CASSLNPLSDEQFF
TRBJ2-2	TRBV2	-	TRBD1	TGTGCCTCGGCCCTCCGGGACAGCAACACCGGGGAGCTGTTTTTT	CASALRDSNTGELFF
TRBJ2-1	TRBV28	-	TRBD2	TGTGCCAGCAGACTAGCGGGAGGAGGTGAGCAGTTCTTC	CASRLAGGGEQFF
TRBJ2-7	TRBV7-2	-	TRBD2	TGTGCCAGCACCCTAGAGGTAGCGGGCCGCTCCTACGAGCAGTACTTC	CASTLEVAGRSYEQYF
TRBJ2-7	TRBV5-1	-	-	TGCGCCAGCAGTTCCCTAGACACGACCTACGAGCAGTACTTC	CASSSLDTTYEQYF
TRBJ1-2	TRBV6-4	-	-	TGTGCCAGCAGCGAAGAGACAGCTCCCTATGGCTACACCTTC	CASSEETAPYGYTF
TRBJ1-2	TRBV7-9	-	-	TGCGCCAGCAGCCCCCAACACGTTCGCTATGGCTACACCTTC	CASSPQHVRYGYTF